This TCR beta chain was captured in a study of type 1 regulatory T cells. Study summary: T-allo10 is an in vitro-generated, Tr1-enriched CD4 T cell product specific for alloantigen.

TCRdb analysed the reads with MiXCR anew, one entry per CDR3 protein. The table includes tens of thousands of distinct CDR3 sequences, 62% detected once. General study findings and limits: Compared with non-type 1 regulatory T cells, type 1 regulatory T cells showed a more restricted TCR repertoire.

A note on this clonotype: No antigen is known for it.

The V end lost 4 bases, the J end lost 2 bases, and 9 bases lay between the germline ends. Germline CDR1 reads SEHNR; CDR2 reads FQNEAQ (reference sequence). This CDR3 is built from 13 residues. The sample was cultured non-Tr1 T cells, either the whole culture or a sorted T cell fraction (not recorded which). The V gene is TRBV7-9, the J gene TRBJ2-7, with D perhaps TRBD1 (6 bases). This TCR came from a human donor in good health. DNA of the CDR3: TGTGCCAGCAGCTCGGACAGCGCCTACGAGCAGTACTTC. Residues: CASSSDSAYEQYF.